This TCR beta chain was documented in a study of cytomegalovirus exposure and HLA in healthy donors. Study-wide results and limits: The authors listed 164 TCR beta chains as cytomegalovirus-associated. The study dropped some indistinguishable V segments, TRBV6-2 and TRBV6-3 among them. Reportedly, HLA-A and HLA-B alleles of most subjects were accurately predicted from TCR beta.

CDR1 is SEHNR and CDR2 is FQNEAQ in the germline V gene (reference sequence). Trimming cost V 4 bases and J 5 bases, with 20 bases left between them. The length of the CDR3 is 16 residues. On this clone itself: Its antigen is unidentified.

This PCR relied on a set of 60 Vbeta primers and 13 Jbeta primers. Repertoires were generated with immunoSEQ multiplex PCR, while TCRdb's copy carries only in-frame clones and drops some. The data hold 84,000 or so clones, with around 77% observed a single time. Sequenced material: PBMCs. The chain recombines TRBV7-9 with TRBJ1-2, with D possibly matching TRBD1 (6 bases). This clonotype was sampled from a man in his thirties or forties in good health and CMV-seronegative. CDR3 sequence reads: CASSYSRDTHGYGYTF. The CDR3 nucleotides are TGTGCCAGCAGCTATTCCAGGGACACCCATGGGTATGGCTACACCTTC.